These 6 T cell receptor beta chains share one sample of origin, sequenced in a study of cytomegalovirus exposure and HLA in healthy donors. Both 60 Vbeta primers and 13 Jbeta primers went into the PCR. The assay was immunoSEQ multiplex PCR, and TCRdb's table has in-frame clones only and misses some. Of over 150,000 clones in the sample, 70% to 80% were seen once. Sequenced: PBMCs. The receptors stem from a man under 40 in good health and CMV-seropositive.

The CDR3 is CASRASGYNEQFF. The CDR3 DNA follows: TGTGCCAGCAGGGCTAGCGGATACAATGAGCAGTTCTTC. The rearrangement links TRBV6-1 to TRBJ2-1, with 7 bases aligning to TRBD2. Per the germline V gene, CDR1 is MNHNS and CDR2 is SASEGT. V trimming: 6 bases; J trimming: 4 bases; junction bases outside the gene matches: 3. The CDR3 is 13 amino acids.

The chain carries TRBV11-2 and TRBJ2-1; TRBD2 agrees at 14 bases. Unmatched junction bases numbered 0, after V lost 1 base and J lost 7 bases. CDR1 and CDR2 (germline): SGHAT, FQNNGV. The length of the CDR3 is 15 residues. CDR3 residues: CASSLGLAGGNEQFF. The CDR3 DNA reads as TGTGCCAGCAGCTTAGGACTAGCGGGAGGGAATGAGCAGTTCTTC. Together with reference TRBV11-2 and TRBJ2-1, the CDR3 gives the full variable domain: EAGVAQSPRYKIIEKRQSVAFWCNPISGHATLYWYQQILGQGPKLLIQFQNNGVVDDSQLPKDRFSAERLKGVDSTLKIQPAKLEDSAVYLCASSLGLAGGNEQFFGPGTRLTVL.

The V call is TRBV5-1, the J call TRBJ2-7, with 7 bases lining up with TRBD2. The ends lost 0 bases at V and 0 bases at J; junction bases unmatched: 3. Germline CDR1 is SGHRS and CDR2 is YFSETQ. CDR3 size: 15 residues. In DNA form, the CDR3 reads TGCGCCAGCAGCTTGGTTGGCGGGAGCTCCTACGAGCAGTACTTC. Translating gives CASSLVGGSSYEQYF.

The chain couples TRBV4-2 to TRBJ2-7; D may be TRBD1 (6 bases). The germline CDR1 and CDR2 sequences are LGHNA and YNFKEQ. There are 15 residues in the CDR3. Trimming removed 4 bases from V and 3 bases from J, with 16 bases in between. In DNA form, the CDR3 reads TGTGCCAGCAGCCCGACACAGGGAAGTCTCTACGAGCAGTACTTC. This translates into CASSPTQGSLYEQYF.

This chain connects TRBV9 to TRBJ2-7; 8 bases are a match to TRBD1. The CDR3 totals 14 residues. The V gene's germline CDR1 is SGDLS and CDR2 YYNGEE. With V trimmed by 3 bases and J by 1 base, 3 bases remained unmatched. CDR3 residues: CASSAHRGSYEQYF. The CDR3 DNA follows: TGTGCCAGCAGCGCCCACAGGGGGTCCTACGAGCAGTACTTC.

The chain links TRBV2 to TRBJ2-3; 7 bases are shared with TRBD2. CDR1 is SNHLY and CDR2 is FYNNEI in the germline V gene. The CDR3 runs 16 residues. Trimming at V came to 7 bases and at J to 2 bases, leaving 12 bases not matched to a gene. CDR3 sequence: CASKRGSGPSTDTQYF. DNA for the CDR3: TGTGCCAGCAAGAGAGGTAGCGGGCCCTCCACAGATACGCAGTATTTT. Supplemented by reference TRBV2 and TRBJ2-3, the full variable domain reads EPEVTQTPSHQVTQMGQEVILRCVPISNHLYFYWYRQILGQKVEFLVSFYNNEISEKSEIFDDQFSVERPDGSNFTLKIRSTKLEDSAMYFCASKRGSGPSTDTQYFGPGTRLTVL.